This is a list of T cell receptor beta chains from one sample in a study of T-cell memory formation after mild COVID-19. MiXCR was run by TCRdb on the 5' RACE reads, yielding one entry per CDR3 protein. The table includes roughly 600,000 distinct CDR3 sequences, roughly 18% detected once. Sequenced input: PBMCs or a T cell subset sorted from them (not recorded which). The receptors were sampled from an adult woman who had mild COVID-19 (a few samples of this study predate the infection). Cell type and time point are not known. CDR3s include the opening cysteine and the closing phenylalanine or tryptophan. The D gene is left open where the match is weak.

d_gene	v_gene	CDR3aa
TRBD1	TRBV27	CASRTGGSYEQYF
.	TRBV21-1	CASSRRGLAGMWQYF
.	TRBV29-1	CSVEDRGPPPRETQYF
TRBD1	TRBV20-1	CSASRQGYPQETQYF
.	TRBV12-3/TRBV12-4	CASSIDVIFYGYTF
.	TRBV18	CASSPRSVANTEAFF
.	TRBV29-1	CSVEDPGSPYGYTF
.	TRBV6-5	CASSYQLLNTEAFF
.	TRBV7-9	CATNGAREYDTEAFF
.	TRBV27	CASSPTVSSYNEQFF
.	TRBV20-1	CSASLLGGRGEAFF
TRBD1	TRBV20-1	CSARDHWTGVQETQYF
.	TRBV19	CGTRSDNEQFF
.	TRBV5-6	CASSPPGHNSPLHF
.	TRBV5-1	CASSLAAGSGANVLTF
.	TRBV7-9	CASSSDASWTDTQYF
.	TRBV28	CASTRPTGRSYEQYF
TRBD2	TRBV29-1	CSVESRERVYEQYF
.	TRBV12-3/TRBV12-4	CASSTGLGQPQHF
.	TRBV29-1	CSVEVLAYEQFF
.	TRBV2	CASRDLSEAFF
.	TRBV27	CASSSGVPPTVQYF
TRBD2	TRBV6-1	CASSVRVSSGTYNEQFF
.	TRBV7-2	CASSRISGGRSRDTQYF
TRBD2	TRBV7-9	CASSAYSGSWETQYF